Below, 25 T cell receptor beta chains from the same sample are listed, as sequenced in a study of cytomegalovirus exposure and HLA in healthy donors (dated by TCRdb to 2016 to 2017). Library preparation was by the immunoSEQ multiplex PCR assay. For the multiplex PCR, a mixture combining 60 forward primers for TCR Vbeta segments and 13 reverse primers for TCR Jbeta segments was used. TCRdb obtained this table from immuneACCESS and retained in-frame rearrangements with V and J assigned. These tables miss some clones; where compared with another copy, unresolved V genes account for less than half of the shortfall, and the remainder is unexplained. The sample table shows roughly 140,000 clones, and about 79% are seen once. Of the sample, about 0.66% is held by the ten largest clones. Sequencing was carried out using PBMCs. These receptor sequences come from a male donor in good health and CMV-seronegative.

Comments on this clone: One end of the junction is discordant with germline, which a read error may explain. The sample has other DNA sequences that encode this CDR3 too. The chain carries TRBV18 and TRBJ2-1, with 10 positions matching TRBD1. There are 15 residues in the CDR3. Germline CDR1 and CDR2: KGHSH and LQKENI. The CDR3 reads CASSPGQGTYNEQFF. In nucleotides, the CDR3 is TGTGCCAGCTCACCGGGACAGGGGACCTACAACGAGCAGTTCTTC.

The chain has TRBV5-1 and TRBJ1-1; D is uncertain. Trimming cost V 4 bases and J 4 bases, with 14 bases left between them. Per the germline V gene, CDR1 is SGHRS and CDR2 is YFSETQ. CDR3 length: 14 residues. CDR3 DNA: TGCGCCAGCAGCCCGGACGGGGAGTCCACTGAAGCTTTCTTT. This sequence encodes CASSPDGESTEAFF.

This rearrangement joins TRBV11-2 to TRBJ2-5; maybe TRBD2 (6 bases). Germline CDR1 SGHAT, CDR2 FQNNGV. The ends were cut back, 2 bases at V and 1 base at J, with 11 bases in the middle. This CDR3 is built from 15 residues. CDR3 DNA sequence: TGTGCCAGCAGCTTAAATTTGGGGGGCCAAGAGACCCAGTACTTC. This encodes CASSLNLGGQETQYF.

The chain uses TRBV6-1 and TRBJ1-5; D ambiguous. The CDR3 has 16 amino acids. The germline V gene has CDR1 MNHNS and CDR2 SASEGT. V gave up 0 bases and J gave up 1 base, with 10 bases separating them. CDR3 sequence (DNA): TGTGCCAGCAGTGAAGCGGGAGGGATCAGCAATCAGCCCCAGCATTTT. It specifies CASSEAGGISNQPQHF.

CDR3 residues: CAWSPQGVSGANVLTF. For the CDR3, the DNA is TGTGCCTGGAGTCCTCAAGGGGTCTCTGGGGCCAACGTCCTGACTTTC. The chain carries TRBV30 and TRBJ2-6; perhaps TRBD1 as D (5 bases). The CDR3 contains 16 residues. The germline V gene has CDR1 GTSNPN and CDR2 SVGIG (reference sequence). V was shortened by 2 bases and J by 0 bases, with 11 bases between the two germline ends.

The V and J genes are TRBV7-8 and TRBJ2-2; 7 nucleotides align to TRBD1. This CDR3 has 15 amino acids. Per the germline V gene, CDR1 is SGHVS and CDR2 is FQNEAQ. Unmatched junction bases numbered 4, after V lost 2 bases and J lost 4 bases. This CDR3 reads CASSLQTGFTGELFF. For the CDR3, the DNA is TGTGCCAGCAGCTTACAGACAGGGTTCACCGGGGAGCTGTTTTTT.

The chain couples TRBV5-6 to TRBJ2-5; D may be TRBD2 (6 bases). This CDR3 spans 18 amino acids. Germline lookup yields CDR1 SGHDT and CDR2 YYEEEE. The V and J ends lost 4 bases and 6 bases respectively, with 28 bases between them. CDR3 DNA sequence: TGTGCCAGCAGCGCGCTCTCGCGCGCGGGGAATGGGCGGAAGACCCAGTACTTC. This translates into CASSALSRAGNGRKTQYF.

This sequence joins TRBV2 and TRBJ1-5, with a possible D match to TRBD1 (6 bases). This CDR3 is 15 amino acids long. V was shortened by 3 bases and J by 5 bases, with 14 bases between the two germline ends. CDR1 and CDR2 (germline): SNHLY, FYNNEI. The CDR3 nucleotides read TGTGCCAGCAGTGATCAAGGGGGAAGGGATCAGCCCCAGCATTTT. Protein sequence: CASSDQGGRDQPQHF. The variable domain in full, completed from reference TRBV2 and TRBJ1-5, reads EPEVTQTPSHQVTQMGQEVILRCVPISNHLYFYWYRQILGQKVEFLVSFYNNEISEKSEIFDDQFSVERPDGSNFTLKIRSTKLEDSAMYFCASSDQGGRDQPQHFGDGTRLSIL.

Concerning this clone: The junction does not match germline at one end; this may be a read error. The genes are TRBV7-9 and TRBJ2-4; 13 positions match TRBD2. The CDR3 runs 16 residues. CDR1 is SEHNR, CDR2 FQNEAQ, per germline (reference sequence). The CDR3 region is CSSSLGLAGVGDIQYF. Here the CDR3 DNA reads TGTTCCAGCAGCTTAGGACTAGCGGGAGTCGGGGACATTCAGTACTTC.

The V and J genes are TRBV7-9 and TRBJ2-7; the D gene is possibly TRBD2 (7 bases). This CDR3 is built from 16 residues. V was cut by 1 base and J by 3 bases, with 16 bases left in between. CDR1 SEHNR and CDR2 FQNEAQ come from the germline V gene (reference sequence). CDR3 DNA sequence: TGTGCCAGCAGCTTAGGAGGGGGGGAGGGCCTCTACGAGCAGTACTTC. Its protein product is CASSLGGGEGLYEQYF. Looking up the rest from reference TRBV7-9 and TRBJ2-7 gives the full variable domain: DTGVSQNPRHKITKRGQNVTFRCDPISEHNRLYWYRQTLGQGPEFLTYFQNEAQLEKSRLLSDRFSAERPKGSFSTLEIQRTEQGDSAMYLCASSLGGGEGLYEQYFGPGTRLTVT.

The chain recombines TRBV4-1 with TRBJ1-3; the match to TRBD1 covers 10 bases. The CDR3 length is 16 residues. With V trimmed by 3 bases and J by 9 bases, 11 bases remained unmatched. Germline lookup yields CDR1 MGHRA and CDR2 YSYEKL. The CDR3 DNA reads as TGCGCCAGCAGCCAGCCCGGGACAGGGGCCGGGGGCACCATATATTTT. Translating gives CASSQPGTGAGGTIYF.

This sequence joins TRBV7-3 and TRBJ2-1, with TRBD2 matching 9 bases. This CDR3 region has 13 residues. V trimming: 8 bases; J trimming: 6 bases; junction bases outside the gene matches: 5. The V gene's germline CDR1 is SGHTA and CDR2 FQGTGA. Here the CDR3 DNA reads TGTGCCAGCGCCCGCGGGAGGGGCAATGAGCAGTTCTTC. Its translation is CASARGRGNEQFF.

The chain is built from TRBV18 and TRBJ2-7; maybe TRBD1 (6 bases). Per the germline V gene, CDR1 is KGHSH and CDR2 is LQKENI. With 6 bases removed from V and 5 bases from J, the gap between germline ends came to 17 bases. The CDR3 runs to 14 residues. The CDR3 spells CASSGTQGSNEQYF. For the CDR3, the DNA is TGTGCCAGCTCCGGGACGCAGGGGTCCAACGAGCAGTACTTC.

V is TRBV7-8 and J is TRBJ2-5; D ambiguous. The tail of the sequence fits TRBJ2-7 better, so the J call may be wrong. The length of the CDR3 is 15 residues. Germline V gene lookup returns CDR1 SGHVS and CDR2 FQNEAQ. The DNA of the CDR3 is TGTGCCAGCAGCTTAGATGGCACAGTTCCCTACGAGCAGTACTTC. This encodes CASSLDGTVPYEQYF.

The table lists this clone with a count of one. The chain is built from TRBV7-2 and TRBJ2-5, with D perhaps matching TRBD1 (7 bases). V dropped 1 base and J dropped 5 bases, with 23 bases sitting between them. The CDR3 runs to 18 residues. Germline V gives CDR1 SGHTA, CDR2 FQGNSA. Here the CDR3 DNA reads TGTGCCAGCAGCTTAGTAGGGGGGAAAGGGGGCCTGCGGGAGACCCAGTACTTC. Its translation: CASSLVGGKGGLRETQYF. The full variable domain, rest sourced from reference TRBV7-2 and TRBJ2-5, is GAGVSQSPSNKVTEKGKDVELRCDPISGHTALYWYRQSLGQGLEFLIYFQGNSAPDKSGLPSDRFSAERTGGSVSTLTIQRTQQEDSAVYLCASSLVGGKGGLRETQYFGPGTRLLVL.

The V and J genes are TRBV5-6 and TRBJ2-5; 9 bases are shared with TRBD2. The CDR3 covers 15 residues. Trimming took 0 bases from V and 1 from J; bases not matched to a gene: 1. CDR1 and CDR2 from the germline V gene are SGHDT and YYEEEE. This CDR3 reads CASSLVAGVQETQYF. Written as DNA, the CDR3 is TGTGCCAGCAGCTTGGTAGCGGGGGTCCAAGAGACCCAGTACTTC.

This clone was seen only once. The rearrangement joins TRBV15 to TRBJ2-1; perhaps TRBD2 as D (5 bases). V was trimmed by 0 bases and J by 9 bases, leaving 18 bases between them. The germline gives CDR1 LNHNV, CDR2 YYDKDF (reference sequence). CDR3 length: 16 residues. The CDR3 DNA is TGTGCCACCAGCAGAGATCGGGAAGGGCGAGGAGGTGAGCAGTTCTTC. It codes for CATSRDREGRGGEQFF.

The chain carries TRBV27 and TRBJ2-2; no reliable D call. Germline CDR1 and CDR2: MNHEY and SMNVEV (reference sequence). This CDR3 is built from 13 residues. With 2 bases removed from V and 6 bases from J, the gap between germline ends came to 7 bases. The CDR3 loop reads CASSLRGPGELFF. In DNA form, the CDR3 reads TGTGCCAGCAGTTTACGTGGGCCCGGGGAGCTGTTTTTT.

The V and J genes are TRBV5-4 and TRBJ2-7; 7 bases line up with TRBD1. The CDR3 has 15 amino acids. Germline V gives CDR1 SGHNT, CDR2 YYREEE (reference sequence). The V and J ends lost 4 bases and 0 bases, in that order; junction bases with no gene match: 7. Written as DNA, the CDR3 is TGTGCCAGCAGCGAAACAGGGGATCACTCCTACGAGCAGTACTTC. Its protein product is CASSETGDHSYEQYF.

The chain recombines TRBV7-9 with TRBJ2-1; 10 bases are a match to TRBD2. V dropped 4 bases and J dropped 6; count of bases not matched to a gene: 18. The CDR3 covers 19 residues. The germline gives CDR1 SEHNR, CDR2 FQNEAQ (reference sequence). The CDR3 is CASSSRPLRLAGVGNEQFF. CDR3 nucleotides: TGTGCCAGCAGCTCCCGACCCCTAAGGCTAGCGGGAGTTGGCAATGAGCAGTTCTTC. Together with reference TRBV7-9 and TRBJ2-1, the CDR3 gives the full variable domain: DTGVSQNPRHKITKRGQNVTFRCDPISEHNRLYWYRQTLGQGPEFLTYFQNEAQLEKSRLLSDRFSAERPKGSFSTLEIQRTEQGDSAMYLCASSSRPLRLAGVGNEQFFGPGTRLTVL.

The chain employs TRBV18 and TRBJ1-1; 9 bases match TRBD1. Germline-derived CDR1 and CDR2 are KGHSH and LQKENI. V trimming: 1 base; J trimming: 2 bases; junction bases outside the gene matches: 2. The CDR3 length is 15 residues. CDR3 in DNA: TGTGCCAGCTCACCACGGACAGGGGACAACACTGAAGCTTTCTTT. It translates to CASSPRTGDNTEAFF.

V is TRBV6-5 and J is TRBJ2-7, with 10 bases identical to TRBD1. CDR1 MNHEY and CDR2 SVGAGI come from the germline V gene. V was pared by 5 bases and J by 4 bases, with 5 bases of the junction left unmatched. This CDR3 contains 14 residues. The CDR3 loop reads CASSRQGASYEQYF. The CDR3 DNA reads TGTGCCAGCAGTCGACAGGGGGCGTCGTACGAGCAGTACTTC.

The table lists this clone with a count of one. The chain combines TRBV30 with TRBJ1-1; the match to TRBD1 covers 8 bases. The CDR3 loop spans 12 amino acids. Trimming at V came to 7 bases and at J to 4 bases, leaving 5 bases not matched to a gene. The germline V gene encodes CDR1 GTSNPN and CDR2 SVGIG (reference sequence). Here the CDR3 DNA reads TGTGCCTTGTACAGGGGGTTCACTGAAGCTTTCTTT. It is translated as CALYRGFTEAFF.

V and J are TRBV4-3 and TRBJ1-6; weak D call: TRBD1 (6 bases). Trimming took 4 bases from V and 5 from J, leaving 12 bases between them. Germline-derived CDR1 and CDR2 are LGHNA and YSLEER. The CDR3 is 15 amino acids. CDR3 nucleotides: TGCGCCAGCAGCCGGCAACAGGGTAATAATTCACCCCTCCACTTT. The encoded protein is CASSRQQGNNSPLHF.

The CDR3 protein is CASSLVTGEGTEAFF. CDR3 in DNA: TGCGCCAGCAGCTTGGTAACAGGGGAAGGGACTGAAGCTTTCTTT. The gene calls are TRBV5-1 and TRBJ1-1; 7 bases align to TRBD1. The CDR3 is 15 amino acids. V lost 0 bases to trimming and J lost 5 bases; unmatched junction nucleotides: 7. Germline CDR1 is SGHRS and CDR2 is YFSETQ.